The 8 T cell receptor beta chains in this list originate from one sample, sequenced in a study of shared clonotypes between healthy human individuals. Naive CD8 isolation took CD45RO-negative cells positively selected for CCR7 and excluded terminally differentiated effector memory CD45RA+ cells. Generated by immunoSEQ multiplex PCR, the TCRdb table keeps only in-frame clones and is missing some. The sample contains about 2.2 million clones, about 93% of which appear only once. Sequencing was performed on naive CD8+ T cells from PBMCs. The receptors come from a man aged 18-30 years in good health. Some clones in this sample may be carry-over from other donors' samples.

The V gene is TRBV30, the J gene TRBJ1-2, with 7 bases aligning to TRBD1. CDR1 is GTSNPN, CDR2 SVGIG, per germline (reference sequence). This CDR3 region has 13 residues. Losses at the gene ends were 3 bases for V and 4 bases for J; bases not matched to a gene: 5. CDR3 sequence reads: CAWRDRTPYGYTF. The CDR3 nucleotides read TGTGCCTGGAGGGACAGGACCCCCTATGGCTACACCTTC.

The genes are TRBV4-2 and TRBJ2-7, with 11 bases lining up with TRBD1. J lost 3 bases, V lost 1 base, and 14 bases had no gene match. CDR1 is LGHNA and CDR2 is YNFKEQ in the germline V gene. This CDR3 is 19 amino acids long. DNA for the CDR3: TGTGCCAGCAGCCAAGCCCGCGGTGGGCCGGGACAGGGGGACTACGAGCAGTACTTC. Amino acid sequence: CASSQARGGPGQGDYEQYF.

This clone showed up just once. The genes are TRBV7-9 and TRBJ1-5, with D possibly matching TRBD1 (5 bases). V was clipped by 3 bases and J by 5 bases, with 8 bases between them. Looked up from germline, CDR1 is SEHNR and CDR2 is FQNEAQ (reference sequence). This CDR3 comprises 13 residues. DNA of the CDR3: TGTGCCAGCAGCTTTATGACAGATCAGCCCCAGCATTTT. Its protein is CASSFMTDQPQHF.

The rearrangement links TRBV9 to TRBJ2-1; D is perhaps TRBD2 (6 bases). V dropped 4 bases and J dropped 6 bases, with 11 bases sitting between them. The CDR3 extends over 13 amino acids. In germline, CDR1 is SGDLS, CDR2 YYNGEE. DNA of the CDR3: TGTGCCAGCAGCCCACGGGAGTCCAATGAGCAGTTCTTC. Amino acid sequence: CASSPRESNEQFF.

This clone was found a few times. The CDR3 bases are TGCGCCAGCAGCAAGGCCAGGGGGCCAGGCGGGGAGCTGTTTTTT. Translating gives CASSKARGPGGELFF. The chain is built from TRBV5-1 and TRBJ2-2; 8 bases map to TRBD1. V was clipped by 4 bases and J by 7 bases; unmatched bases: 9. CDR1 and CDR2 from the germline V gene are SGHRS and YFSETQ. CDR3 size: 15 residues.

The chain combines TRBV6-5 with TRBJ2-7; a possible D gene is TRBD2 (6 bases). V dropped 2 bases and J dropped 5 bases, with 13 bases sitting between them. Germline CDR1 reads MNHEY; CDR2 reads SVGAGI. The CDR3 is made up of 14 amino acids. The CDR3, as DNA: TGTGCCAGCAGTTACAGGGGAGGAGGCAACGAGCAGTACTTC. Amino acids: CASSYRGGGNEQYF.

This chain links TRBV28 with TRBJ2-7; D is possibly TRBD2 (5 bases). The CDR3 runs 16 residues. Germline CDR1 MDHEN, CDR2 SYDVKM. V lost 3 bases to trimming and J lost 4 bases, with 19 bases between them. CDR3 residues: CASSFLAREDEYEQYF. For the CDR3, the DNA is TGTGCCAGCAGTTTTCTGGCTCGGGAAGATGAGTACGAGCAGTACTTC.

V gene TRBV12-2 combines with J gene TRBJ2-1; the table's D call TRBD2 went unverified against the DNA. TRBV12-2 is an annotated pseudogene. CDR3 size: 18 residues. This CDR3 is CASRPWTSGRVVYNEQFF. In DNA form, the CDR3 reads TGTGCAAGTCGCCCGTGGACTAGCGGGAGAGTGGTTTACAATGAGCAGTTCTTC.